This TCR beta chain was retrieved from a study of shared clonotypes between healthy human individuals. Study in general: Donor composition was two women and a few men, aged 18 to 49. Study-wide findings and caveats: The study drew on few donors, limiting represented genetic and exposure-history diversity.

Measured with immunoSEQ multiplex PCR; TCRdb has only the in-frame clones, and not every one. This table holds about 560,000 clones, roughly 72% found once. Concerning this clone: The antigen remains unidentified.

CDR3 length equals 12 residues. Germline V CDR1 and CDR2: KGHSH, LQKENI. Trimming took off 3 bases at V and 7 bases at J, with 6 bases between the two ends. Sequences were obtained from PBMCs. This receptor was taken from a woman aged 40 to 50 in good health. Some clones in this sample may be carry-over from other donors' samples. J is TRBJ1-4 and V is TRBV18; unclear D gene. CDR3 residues: CASSPPFEKLFF. The CDR3 bases are TGTGCCAGCTCACCCCCTTTTGAAAAACTGTTTTTT.